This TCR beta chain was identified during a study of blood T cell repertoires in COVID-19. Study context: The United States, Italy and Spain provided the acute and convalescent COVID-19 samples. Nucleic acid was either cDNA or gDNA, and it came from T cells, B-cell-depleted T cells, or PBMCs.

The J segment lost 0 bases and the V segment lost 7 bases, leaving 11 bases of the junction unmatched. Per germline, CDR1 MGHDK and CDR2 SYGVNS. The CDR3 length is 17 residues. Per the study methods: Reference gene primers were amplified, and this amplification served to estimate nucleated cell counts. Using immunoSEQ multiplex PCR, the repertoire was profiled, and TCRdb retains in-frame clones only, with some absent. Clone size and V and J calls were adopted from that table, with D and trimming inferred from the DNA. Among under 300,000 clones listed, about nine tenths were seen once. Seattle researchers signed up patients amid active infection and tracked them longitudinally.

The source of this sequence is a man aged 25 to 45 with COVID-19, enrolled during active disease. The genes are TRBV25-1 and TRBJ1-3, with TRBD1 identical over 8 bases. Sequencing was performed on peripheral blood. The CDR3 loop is CASTGGTGLVSGNTIYF. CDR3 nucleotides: TGTGCCAGCACCGGTGGGACAGGCTTAGTCTCTGGAAACACCATATATTTT.